These T cell receptor beta chains were read from a single sample in a study of shared clonotypes between healthy human individuals. TCRdb keeps only in-frame clones here, not all; method: immunoSEQ multiplex PCR. The sample includes more than 1,200,000 clones, just under 99% seen only once; the top ten take 0.36%. The sequenced material came from naive CD4+ T cells sorted from blood. These receptors were collected from a young man in good health. Both conserved end residues are part of each CDR3. D genes are given only for firm matches. Clone size is not always given. Where it is, it says once, few, many or a class for expanded clones.

D: TRBD2
size: NA
V: TRBV11-3
J: TRBJ2-3
DNA: TGTGCCAGCAGCCCTAGACTAGCCACCCCCCTCGAGGCGCAGTATTTT
CDR3: CASSPRLATPLEAQYF

D: NA
size: NA
V: TRBV11-1
J: TRBJ2-7
DNA: TGTGCCAGCAGCCCCGTACGTGGGCTCTCGACCTACGAGCAGTACTTC
CDR3: CASSPVRGLSTYEQYF

D: NA
size: NA
V: TRBV28
J: TRBJ1-5
DNA: TGTGCCAGCAGCTCGGTTGGGAACAATCAGCCCCAGCATTTT
CDR3: CASSSVGNNQPQHF

D: TRBD2
size: NA
V: TRBV5-1
J: TRBJ2-3
DNA: TGCGCCAGCAGCTTGTTTGCGGGAGTGACAGATACGCAGTATTTT
CDR3: CASSLFAGVTDTQYF

D: TRBD1
size: NA
V: TRBV27
J: TRBJ1-4
DNA: TGTGCCAGCAGTTTACGGACAGGGGGCGACGGTTCTAATGAAAAACTGTTTTTT
CDR3: CASSLRTGGDGSNEKLFF

D: NA
size: once
V: TRBV27
J: TRBJ2-3
DNA: TGTGCCAGCAGTGTACTAGATACGCAGTATTTT
CDR3: CASSVLDTQYF

D: NA
size: once
V: TRBV6-6
J: TRBJ1-3
DNA: TGTGCCACCGGGACGGCTAACTCTGGAAACACCATATATTTT
CDR3: CATGTANSGNTIYF

D: NA
size: NA
V: TRBV12-2
J: TRBJ2-3
DNA: TGTGCAAGTCGCTTAGGTTCAGAACCCCCCACAGATACGCAGTATTTT
CDR3: CASRLGSEPPTDTQYF

D: TRBD1
size: NA
V: TRBV6-5
J: TRBJ1-4
DNA: TGTGCCAGCCGAACAGGGGCCAGAAATGAAAAACTGTTTTTT
CDR3: CASRTGARNEKLFF

D: TRBD2
size: NA
V: TRBV11-3
J: TRBJ2-1
DNA: TGTGCCAGCAGCAACGGCGGGAGGTCATACAATGAGCAGTTCTTC
CDR3: CASSNGGRSYNEQFF

D: TRBD1
size: NA
V: TRBV6-1
J: TRBJ1-1
DNA: TGTGCCAGCAGTGAGTGGGGACAGGGTGAAGCTTTCTTT
CDR3: CASSEWGQGEAFF

D: TRBD1
size: NA
V: TRBV19
J: TRBJ2-1
DNA: TGTGCCAGTAGAGGGACAGGGAGCTCCTACAATGAGCAGTTCTTC
CDR3: CASRGTGSSYNEQFF

D: NA
size: NA
V: TRBV6-5
J: TRBJ1-5
DNA: TGTGCCAGCAGTTACTCCCCTTATGGCAATCAGCCCCAGCATTTT
CDR3: CASSYSPYGNQPQHF

D: NA
size: NA
V: TRBV7-2
J: TRBJ1-2
DNA: TGTGCCAGCAGCTTAGGCCCTGGATATGGCTACACCTTC
CDR3: CASSLGPGYGYTF

D: NA
size: NA
V: TRBV7-2
J: TRBJ2-5
DNA: TGTGCCAGCAGCTTAAGCGAGACCCAGTACTTC
CDR3: CASSLSETQYF

D: TRBD1
size: NA
V: TRBV29-1
J: TRBJ1-1
DNA: TGCAGCGCAGGGGGACAGGGGGCTTACACTGAAGCTTTCTTT
CDR3: CSAGGQGAYTEAFF

D: TRBD1
size: NA
V: TRBV6-5
J: TRBJ1-2
DNA: TGTGCCAGCGGGGGGACAGGGGGCACAGGCTACACCTTC
CDR3: CASGGTGGTGYTF

D: NA
size: NA
V: TRBV7-8
J: TRBJ2-7
DNA: TGTGCCAGCAGCTTACCCAGTAGAGGGTCCTCCTCCTACGAGCAGTACTTC
CDR3: CASSLPSRGSSSYEQYF

D: NA
size: NA
V: TRBV19
J: TRBJ2-5
DNA: TGTGCCACCTCAGACGGTTACCAAGAGACCCAGTACTTC
CDR3: CATSDGYQETQYF

D: TRBD1
size: NA
V: TRBV6-1
J: TRBJ1-4
DNA: TGTGCCAGCAGTGAAAGGACAGGGGGGGAAAAACTGTTTTTT
CDR3: CASSERTGGEKLFF

D: NA
size: NA
V: TRBV6-1
J: TRBJ2-3
DNA: TGTGCCAGCAGTGAGGACTTCAGCACAGATACGCAGTATTTT
CDR3: CASSEDFSTDTQYF

D: TRBD2
size: once
V: TRBV29-1
J: TRBJ2-2
DNA: TGCAGCGTTTCAAGCGGGAGTGACACCGGGGAGCTGTTTTTT
CDR3: CSVSSGSDTGELFF

D: NA
size: NA
V: TRBV5-1
J: TRBJ2-7
DNA: TGCGCCAGCAGCTTACAGAAGGCCCCCTACGAGCAGTACTTC
CDR3: CASSLQKAPYEQYF

D: TRBD2
size: NA
V: TRBV5-1
J: TRBJ2-7
DNA: TGCGCCAGCAGCTTGTCCAGACTAGCGGGAGTAGACGAGCAGTACTTC
CDR3: CASSLSRLAGVDEQYF

D: NA
size: NA
V: TRBV5-1
J: TRBJ2-3
DNA: TGCGCCAGCAGCTTGTCCCACGCCACAGATACGCAGTATTTT
CDR3: CASSLSHATDTQYF

D: NA
size: NA
V: TRBV28
J: TRBJ1-2
DNA: TGTGCCAGCGAAAGATCTGGGTTCTATGGCTACACCTTC
CDR3: CASERSGFYGYTF

D: NA
size: once
V: TRBV9
J: TRBJ2-1
DNA: TGTGCCAGCAGCCCAACCGGTTCGCTGTTCGGGGGCAATGAGCAGTTCTTC
CDR3: CASSPTGSLFGGNEQFF

D: NA
size: NA
V: TRBV19
J: TRBJ2-6
DNA: TGTGCCAGTACAAGCGGACTGCTCTCTGGGGCCAACGTCCTGACTTTC
CDR3: CASTSGLLSGANVLTF

D: NA
size: NA
V: TRBV5-4
J: TRBJ1-3
DNA: TGTGCCAGCAGCCTAGGTGGCGGGACTCGTGGTCCCATATATTTT
CDR3: CASSLGGGTRGPIYF

D: NA
size: NA
V: TRBV6-5
J: TRBJ1-1
DNA: TGTGCCAGCAGTTACTCGATATGGAACACTGAAGCTTTCTTT
CDR3: CASSYSIWNTEAFF

D: NA
size: NA
V: TRBV7-2
J: TRBJ1-5
DNA: TGTGCCAGCAGCCGAGGACAGAATCAGCCCCAGCATTTT
CDR3: CASSRGQNQPQHF

D: TRBD2
size: NA
V: TRBV5-6
J: TRBJ2-3
DNA: TGTGCCAGCAGCTTCGGACTAGCGGGAGAAGATACGCAGTATTTT
CDR3: CASSFGLAGEDTQYF

D: TRBD2
size: NA
V: TRBV11-2
J: TRBJ2-3
DNA: TGTGCCAGCAGCTTAAGGGGACTAGCGGTGACAGATACGCAGTATTTT
CDR3: CASSLRGLAVTDTQYF

D: NA
size: NA
V: TRBV20-1
J: TRBJ2-7
DNA: TGCAGTGCTAGGGGGAGATACGAGCAGTACTTC
CDR3: CSARGRYEQYF

D: TRBD1
size: NA
V: TRBV5-1
J: TRBJ2-3
DNA: TGCGCCAGCAGCCCGGGACAGAGCACAGATACGCAGTATTTT
CDR3: CASSPGQSTDTQYF

D: NA
size: NA
V: TRBV6-4
J: TRBJ2-1
DNA: TGTGCCAGCAGTGACCCACGGCTGGGTGAGCAGTTCTTC
CDR3: CASSDPRLGEQFF

D: NA
size: NA
V: TRBV30
J: TRBJ2-3
DNA: TGTGCCTGGCTCAGGGATAGCACAGATACGCAGTATTTT
CDR3: CAWLRDSTDTQYF

D: TRBD1
size: NA
V: TRBV6-5
J: TRBJ2-7
DNA: TGTGCCAGCAGTCGGACAGGGGATGGGACCTACGAGCAGTACTTC
CDR3: CASSRTGDGTYEQYF

D: NA
size: NA
V: TRBV15
J: TRBJ2-5
DNA: TGTGCCACCAGCAGAGCGTCGGAGACCCAGTACTTC
CDR3: CATSRASETQYF

D: NA
size: NA
V: TRBV9
J: TRBJ2-3
DNA: TGTGCCAGCAGCGTAGGCGGGGCATATACGCAGTATTTT
CDR3: CASSVGGAYTQYF

D: NA
size: NA
V: TRBV29-1
J: TRBJ2-2
DNA: TGCAGCGTTGTGGTTGGACAGTACACCGGGGAGCTGTTTTTT
CDR3: CSVVVGQYTGELFF

D: NA
size: NA
V: TRBV7-2
J: TRBJ2-7
DNA: TGTGCCAGCAGCTTAAAGGAGGGCCACCACGAGCAGTACTTC
CDR3: CASSLKEGHHEQYF

D: TRBD1
size: NA
V: TRBV7-6
J: TRBJ2-6
DNA: TGTGCCAGCAGCTCCAGGACAGGGTGGGGTGGGGCCAACGTCCTGACTTTC
CDR3: CASSSRTGWGGANVLTF

D: TRBD1
size: NA
V: TRBV6-6
J: TRBJ1-5
DNA: TGTGCCAGCAGTTACCCCCAGGGGGCCTCCTATCAGCCCCAGCATTTT
CDR3: CASSYPQGASYQPQHF

D: NA
size: once
V: TRBV15
J: TRBJ1-5
DNA: TGTGCCACCAGCATCGACAGGAGTCAGCCCCAGCATTTT
CDR3: CATSIDRSQPQHF

D: TRBD1
size: NA
V: TRBV28
J: TRBJ1-3
DNA: TGTGCCAGCAGTTTTTTGTCAGGGGGTATCTCTGGAAACACCATATATTTT
CDR3: CASSFLSGGISGNTIYF

D: TRBD1
size: once
V: TRBV19
J: TRBJ2-1
DNA: TGTGCCGTACGGGACAAAGGGGCAGGGGGCGAGTTCTTC
CDR3: CAVRDKGAGGEFF

D: TRBD1
size: NA
V: TRBV2
J: TRBJ2-5
DNA: TGTGCCAGCAGCGATGGGACAGGGTGGCCGGAGACCCAGTACTTC
CDR3: CASSDGTGWPETQYF

D: NA
size: NA
V: TRBV18
J: TRBJ2-7
DNA: TGTGCCAGCTCAGCAACTCGAGGGCCACACAAAGGCGACGAGCAGTACTTC
CDR3: CASSATRGPHKGDEQYF

D: NA
size: NA
V: TRBV5-1
J: TRBJ1-1
DNA: TGCGCCAGCAGCTTGGGGGACAAACTTGTGCACACTGAAGCTTTCTTT
CDR3: CASSLGDKLVHTEAFF

D: NA
size: NA
V: TRBV28
J: TRBJ1-5
DNA: TGTGCCAGCAGAACAGGTCTTAGCAATCAGCCCCAGCATTTT
CDR3: CASRTGLSNQPQHF

D: NA
size: NA
V: TRBV6-5
J: TRBJ2-7
DNA: TGTGCCAGCAGGCTGACAGATTCCTACGAGCAGTACTTC
CDR3: CASRLTDSYEQYF